A single sample is the source of the 22 T cell receptor beta chains below, sequenced in a study of T cell repertoires in cytomegalovirus infection. From the reads, TCRdb called clonotypes with MiXCR, one entry per CDR3 protein. The sample consists of roughly 280,000 distinct CDR3 sequences, over 8% of them appearing once. Sequencing was performed on PBMCs. The receptors originated from a human donor in good health (CMV status not recorded). Some clones in this sample may be carry-over from other donors' samples.

With respect to this clonotype: The junction and the germline gene differ at one end; a read error may be behind it. The rearrangement joins TRBV29-1 to TRBJ2-1, with a weak D call TRBD1 (5 bases). There are 14 residues in the CDR3. Germline loops: CDR1 SQVTM, CDR2 ANQGSEA. The CDR3 bases are TGCAGCGTTGAAAAGGGGTTCTCCTACAATGAGCAGCTCTTC. Residues: CSVEKGFSYNEQLF.

This clonotype appeared a few times. V usage is TRBV6-2 or TRBV6-3 and J usage is TRBJ1-6; no clear D gene. CDR1 and CDR2 from the germline V gene are MNHEY and SVGEGT. The CDR3 is made up of 14 amino acids. V dropped 7 bases and J dropped 7 bases, with 14 bases sitting between them. The CDR3 DNA sequence: TGTGCCAGCAATGAGCTCGGCGGAAATTCACCCCTCCACTTT. It codes for CASNELGGNSPLHF.

V usage is TRBV20-1 and J usage is TRBJ2-5; D is undetermined. In germline, CDR1 is DFQATT, CDR2 SNEGSKA (reference sequence). V shed 6 bases and J shed 4 bases, with 15 bases lying between them. This CDR3 has 13 amino acids. CDR3 bases: TGCAGTGCACCCCATGCCCTGCGAGAGACCCAGTACTTC. It translates to CSAPHALRETQYF.

The gene calls are TRBV18 and TRBJ1-1; D perhaps matches TRBD1 (6 bases). Per the germline V gene, CDR1 is KGHSH and CDR2 is LQKENI. Trimming pared 2 bases from V and 7 bases from J, leaving 20 bases between. The CDR3 extends over 16 amino acids. The CDR3 sequence is CASSPVFAGAQGEAFF. The CDR3 DNA sequence: TGTGCCAGCTCACCAGTGTTCGCAGGGGCGCAGGGTGAAGCTTTCTTT.

In this sample, this clonotype turned up many times. The chain uses TRBV7-6 and TRBJ1-2; D is ambiguous. The CDR3 has 13 amino acids. Germline V CDR1 and CDR2: SGHVS, FNYEAQ. Trimming left V 5 bases short and J 8 bases short, with 15 bases between. DNA of the CDR3: TGTGCCAGCAGCCGTGTGGCGGGCGGGGGCTACACCTTC. It yields the protein CASSRVAGGGYTF.

This clonotype was seen repeatedly, ten times or more. The V gene is TRBV28, the J gene TRBJ2-4, with a tentative D call TRBD1 (5 bases). CDR3 length: 14 amino acids. V was clipped by 2 bases and J by 6 bases, with 11 bases between them. The germline gives CDR1 MDHEN, CDR2 SYDVKM. The CDR3 is CASSLDGQRNIQYF. In DNA form, the CDR3 reads TGTGCCAGCAGTTTAGATGGACAAAGAAACATTCAGTACTTC.

This clonotype was seen repeatedly, ten times or more. The rearrangement uses TRBV7-9 and TRBJ2-1, with 13 bases that match TRBD2. V was clipped by 5 bases and J by 9 bases; unmatched bases: 13. CDR3 size: 17 residues. The germline V gene encodes CDR1 SEHNR and CDR2 FQNEAQ (reference sequence). The CDR3 spells CASSPPRTSGSLAEQFF. In nucleotides, the CDR3 is TGTGCCAGCAGCCCCCCAAGGACTAGCGGGAGTTTAGCTGAGCAGTTCTTC.

This clonotype showed up just once. The chain employs TRBV7-8 and TRBJ2-3; 9 bases line up with TRBD1. V was pared by 8 bases and J by 3 bases, with 12 bases of the junction left unmatched. The CDR3 is 16 amino acids. Germline V lookup: CDR1 SGHVS, CDR2 FQNEAQ. The CDR3, as DNA: TGTGCCAGCGTCCCTCCGGGACAGGGTCGAACAGATACGCAGTATTTT. Its translation: CASVPPGQGRTDTQYF.

This clonotype was seen many times. The V gene is TRBV7-6, the J gene TRBJ2-3; D gene unclear. V lost 2 bases to trimming and J lost 5 bases, with 8 bases between them. This CDR3 comprises 13 residues. Germline loops: CDR1 SGHVS, CDR2 FNYEAQ. CDR3 amino acids: CASSLNGKDTQYF. The CDR3 coding sequence is TGTGCCAGCAGCTTAAATGGAAAAGATACGCAGTATTTT.

Ten or more counts support this clonotype. CDR3 in DNA: TGTGCCAGTCGTGGGGGGGCCACGAACACCGGGGAGCTGTTTTTT. It yields the protein CASRGGATNTGELFF. The V and J genes are TRBV7-2 and TRBJ2-2; possibly TRBD2 for D (7 bases). Trimming pared 9 bases from V and 0 bases from J, leaving 14 bases between. The CDR3 loop spans 15 amino acids. CDR1 SGHTA and CDR2 FQGNSA come from the germline V gene.

This clonotype came up once. A much larger clone differs from this one at a single base, so this may be a read error. The chain uses TRBV10-3 and TRBJ2-7; 8 nucleotides line up with TRBD1. The germline gives CDR1 ENHRY, CDR2 SYGVKD. The V segment lost 6 bases and the J segment 3 bases; nucleotides outside the gene matches: 16. This CDR3 comprises 17 residues. The CDR3: CAIRPALDRGYYYEQYF. For the CDR3, the DNA is TGTGCCATCAGGCCGGCCCTAGACAGGGGTTACTACTACGAGCAGTACTTC.

This chain uses TRBV5-6 with TRBJ2-5; no firm D call. There are 12 residues in the CDR3. CDR1 is SGHDT, CDR2 YYEEEE, per germline. The V end was cut by 4 bases, the J end by 4 bases, with 8 bases between. CDR3 DNA: TGTGCCAGCAGCATCCGACGAGAGACCCAGTACTTC. Encoded protein: CASSIRRETQYF. The full variable domain, completed using reference TRBV5-6 and TRBJ2-5, is DAGVTQSPTHLIKTRGQQVTLRCSPKSGHDTVSWYQQALGQGPQFIFQYYEEEERQRGNFPDRFSGHQFPNYSSELNVNALLLGDSALYLCASSIRRETQYFGPGTRLLVL.

This clonotype was observed many times. The rearrangement uses TRBV7-6 and TRBJ1-4; 12 bases agree with TRBD1. Germline V gives CDR1 SGHVS, CDR2 FNYEAQ. V was clipped by 6 bases and J by 4 bases; unmatched bases: 12. This CDR3 region has 18 residues. The CDR3 DNA reads TGTGCCAGCAGGATCCGGGACAGGGGGCGAGAAAATAATGAAAAACTGTTTTTT. Amino acid sequence: CASRIRDRGRENNEKLFF.

The table lists this clonotype with many counts. V and J are TRBV6-5 and TRBJ2-1; 11 positions match TRBD2. CDR1 and CDR2 (germline): MNHEY, SVGAGI. The length of the CDR3 is 16 residues. Losses at the gene ends were 5 bases for V and 3 bases for J; bases not matched to a gene: 6. The CDR3 protein is CASSVSLAGGYNEQFF. The CDR3 DNA is TGTGCCAGCAGTGTATCCCTAGCGGGAGGCTACAATGAGCAGTTCTTC.

This clonotype was counted many times. The V gene is TRBV7-2, the J gene TRBJ2-7; TRBD2 agrees at 8 bases. The CDR3 has 15 residues. Per the germline V gene, CDR1 is SGHTA and CDR2 is FQGNSA. V shed 7 bases and J 3 bases; nucleotides not matched to a gene: 11. DNA of the CDR3: TGTGCCAGCACCAACGTGGGGGCGGGAGGCTACGAGCAGTACTTC. Its protein product is CASTNVGAGGYEQYF.

The chain couples TRBV20-1 to TRBJ1-1; possibly TRBD1 for D (5 bases). V was pared by 3 bases and J by 11 bases, with 22 bases between. The germline V gene encodes CDR1 DFQATT and CDR2 SNEGSKA (reference sequence). The CDR3 totals 14 residues. The CDR3 here is CSARGGVLRVMAFF. CDR3 in DNA: TGCAGTGCTAGGGGGGGGGTCCTGAGGGTTATGGCTTTCTTT.

This clonotype was recorded at least ten times. The chain combines TRBV28 with TRBJ2-7; D gene uncertain. The V end was cut by 3 bases, the J end by 7 bases, with 16 bases between. This CDR3 region has 14 residues. The V gene's germline CDR1 is MDHEN and CDR2 SYDVKM. The CDR3 is CASSFVGSPPEQYF. The CDR3 DNA follows: TGTGCCAGCAGTTTCGTAGGGTCCCCCCCGGAGCAGTACTTC.

This clonotype has more than one count but fewer than ten. The rearrangement uses TRBV20-1 and TRBJ2-5; no clear D gene. Between the trimmed V and J ends, which lost 2 bases and 3 bases, there was a span of 10 bases. Germline CDR1 reads DFQATT; CDR2 reads SNEGSKA (reference sequence). The CDR3 consists of 13 residues. CDR3 loop: CSARYPAEETQYF. CDR3 DNA sequence: TGCAGTGCTAGATACCCAGCAGAAGAGACCCAGTACTTC.

This clonotype was observed a handful of times. The rearrangement uses TRBV5-4 and TRBJ1-2; 10 nucleotides align to TRBD1. CDR1 SGHNT and CDR2 YYREEE come from the germline V gene (reference sequence). This CDR3 spans 15 amino acids. With 4 bases clipped from V and 4 bases from J, the junction kept 7 bases outside the gene matches. CDR3 coding DNA: TGTGCCAGCAGCCGACAGGGGGCGTACAGCTATGGCTACACCTTC. It specifies CASSRQGAYSYGYTF.

A few counts support this clonotype. V usage is TRBV7-2 and J usage is TRBJ2-2, with 9 bases that match TRBD1. The length of the CDR3 is 15 residues. V lost 3 bases to trimming and J lost 2 bases; unmatched junction nucleotides: 1. Germline CDR1 is SGHTA and CDR2 is FQGNSA. CDR3 amino acids: CASSFTGGNTGELFF. For the CDR3, the DNA is TGTGCCAGCAGCTTCACAGGGGGCAACACCGGGGAGCTGTTTTTT.

This clonotype was detected ten times or more. The chain's CDR3 is CASGRLAGSGETQYF. The CDR3 bases are TGTGCCAGCGGGAGGCTAGCGGGATCGGGAGAGACCCAGTACTTC. This chain links TRBV6-1 with TRBJ2-5; 9 bases map to TRBD2. The germline gives CDR1 MNHNS, CDR2 SASEGT. This CDR3 contains 15 residues. V shed 8 bases and J 4 bases; nucleotides not matched to a gene: 11.

The rearrangement joins TRBV12-3 or TRBV12-4 to TRBJ2-1; 8 bases line up with TRBD2. V lost 7 bases to trimming and J lost 8 bases; unmatched junction nucleotides: 10. CDR3 length: 14 residues. The CDR3 sequence is CASTPGLETHEQFF. CDR3 DNA: TGTGCCAGCACTCCGGGACTAGAGACCCATGAGCAGTTCTTC.